The clone carrying this TCR beta chain has at least ten counts. No antigen is known for it. TCRdb re-derived calls from the 5' RACE reads in MiXCR, one entry per CDR3 protein. The sample consists of hundreds of thousands of distinct CDR3 sequences, about 7.6% of them appearing once. The data were obtained in a study of identical twins. The germline V gene has CDR1 SGHAT and CDR2 FQNNGV. V lost 5 bases to trimming and J lost 6 bases; unmatched junction nucleotides: 16. This CDR3 spans 17 amino acids. Whole-study findings and limits: Invariant cells of the MAIT and iNKT types might have partly distorted the zero-insertion analyses. Alpha sequences out of frame and shared by twins had excess low generation probability. Clonotypes of the beta chain that were abundant in cord blood carried fewer insertions (memory repertoires showed none).

The sample was also linked to a second study, of yellow fever vaccine responses in identical twins.

The J gene is TRBJ2-1, the V gene TRBV11-2; 7 bases match TRBD2. Material for sequencing was PBMCs. The clonotype was recovered from a woman aged 18-35 years in good health. The CDR3 DNA reads TGTGCCAGCAGCCCCTCGTTGCTAGCGGATGGGACCAATGAGCAGTTCTTC. The encoded protein is CASSPSLLADGTNEQFF.